This T cell receptor beta chain was identified in a study of cytomegalovirus exposure and HLA in healthy donors. With 60 Vbeta and 13 Jbeta primers, the PCR was carried out. Assay used: immunoSEQ multiplex PCR; TCRdb lists only in-frame clones, some missing. The sample consists of 63,000 or so clones, 65% to 85% of them appearing once. The sequence derives from a woman aged 25 to 39 in good health and CMV-seronegative. Material: PBMCs.

CDR3 sequence reads: CASTRDRGLSGELFF. The CDR3 DNA sequence: TGTGCCAGCACCCGGGACAGGGGGCTGTCCGGGGAGCTGTTTTTT. The J gene is TRBJ2-2, the V gene TRBV25-1, with TRBD1 identical over 12 bases. The CDR3 totals 15 residues. V lost 7 bases to trimming and J lost 6 bases; unmatched junction nucleotides: 6. Germline CDR1 reads MGHDK; CDR2 reads SYGVNS.